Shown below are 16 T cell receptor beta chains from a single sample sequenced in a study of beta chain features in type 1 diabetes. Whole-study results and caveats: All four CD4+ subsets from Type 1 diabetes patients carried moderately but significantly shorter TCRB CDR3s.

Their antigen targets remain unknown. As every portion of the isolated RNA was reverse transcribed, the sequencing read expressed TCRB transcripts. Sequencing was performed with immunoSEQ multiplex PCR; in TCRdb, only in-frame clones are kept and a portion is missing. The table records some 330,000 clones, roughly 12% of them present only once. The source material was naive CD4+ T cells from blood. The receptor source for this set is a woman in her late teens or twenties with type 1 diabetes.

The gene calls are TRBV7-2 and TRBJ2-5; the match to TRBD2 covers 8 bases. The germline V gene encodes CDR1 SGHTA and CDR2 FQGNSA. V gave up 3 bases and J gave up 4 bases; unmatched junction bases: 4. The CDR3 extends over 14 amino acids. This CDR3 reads CASSFSGGGETQYF. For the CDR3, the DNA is TGTGCCAGCAGCTTCAGCGGGGGAGGAGAGACCCAGTACTTC.

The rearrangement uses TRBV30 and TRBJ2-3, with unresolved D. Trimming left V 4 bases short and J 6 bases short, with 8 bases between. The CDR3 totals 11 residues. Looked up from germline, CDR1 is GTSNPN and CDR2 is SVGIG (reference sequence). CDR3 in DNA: TGTGCCTGGACCCCCTCCGATACGCAGTATTTT. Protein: CAWTPSDTQYF.

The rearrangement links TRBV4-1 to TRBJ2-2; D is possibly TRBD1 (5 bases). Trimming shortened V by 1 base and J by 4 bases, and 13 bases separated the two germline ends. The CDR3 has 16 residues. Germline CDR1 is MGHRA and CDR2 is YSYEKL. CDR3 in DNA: TGCGCCAGCAGCCAAGTTTTGGGGCTTGGCACCGGGGAGCTGTTTTTT. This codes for CASSQVLGLGTGELFF.

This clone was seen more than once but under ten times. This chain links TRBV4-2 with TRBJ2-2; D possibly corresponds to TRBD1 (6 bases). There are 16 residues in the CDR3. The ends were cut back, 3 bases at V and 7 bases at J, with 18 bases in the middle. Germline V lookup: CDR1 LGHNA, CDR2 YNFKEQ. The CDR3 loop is CASSQTLGGGYGELFF. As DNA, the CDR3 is TGTGCCAGCAGCCAGACCCTAGGGGGTGGGTACGGGGAGCTGTTTTTT.

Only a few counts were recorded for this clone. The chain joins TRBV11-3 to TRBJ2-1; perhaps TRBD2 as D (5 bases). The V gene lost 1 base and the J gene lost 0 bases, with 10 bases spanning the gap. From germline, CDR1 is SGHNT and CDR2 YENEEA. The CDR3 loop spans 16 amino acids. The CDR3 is CASSLGGSSSYNEQFF. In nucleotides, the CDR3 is TGTGCCAGCAGCTTAGGAGGGAGCAGCTCCTACAATGAGCAGTTCTTC.

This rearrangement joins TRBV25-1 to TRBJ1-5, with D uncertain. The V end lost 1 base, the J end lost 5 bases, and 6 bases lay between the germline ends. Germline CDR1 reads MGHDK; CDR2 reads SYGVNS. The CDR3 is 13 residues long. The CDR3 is CASSESGDQPQHF. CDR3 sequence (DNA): TGTGCCAGCAGTGAATCAGGCGATCAGCCCCAGCATTTT. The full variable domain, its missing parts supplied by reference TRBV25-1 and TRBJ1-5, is EADIYQTPRYLVIGTGKKITLECSQTMGHDKMYWYQQDPGMELHLIHYSYGVNSTEKGDLSSESTVSRIRTEHFPLTLESARPSHTSQYLCASSESGDQPQHFGDGTRLSIL.

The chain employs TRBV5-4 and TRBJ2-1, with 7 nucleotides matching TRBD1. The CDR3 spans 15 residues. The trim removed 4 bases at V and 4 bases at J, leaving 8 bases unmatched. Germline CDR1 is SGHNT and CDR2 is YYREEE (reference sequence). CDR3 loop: CASSQQDRRYNEQFF. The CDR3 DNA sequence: TGTGCCAGCAGCCAACAGGACAGGAGGTACAATGAGCAGTTCTTC.

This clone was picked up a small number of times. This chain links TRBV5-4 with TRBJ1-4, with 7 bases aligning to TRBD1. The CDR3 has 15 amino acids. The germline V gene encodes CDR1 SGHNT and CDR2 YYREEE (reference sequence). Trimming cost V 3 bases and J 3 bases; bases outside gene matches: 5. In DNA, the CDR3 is TGTGCCAGCAGCTCCGCGGGACAGCCTAATGAAAAACTGTTTTTT. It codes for CASSSAGQPNEKLFF.

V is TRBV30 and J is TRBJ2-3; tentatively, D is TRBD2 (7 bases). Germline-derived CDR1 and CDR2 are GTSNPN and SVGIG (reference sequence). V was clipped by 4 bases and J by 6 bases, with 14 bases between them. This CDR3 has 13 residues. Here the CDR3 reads CAWIRGGEDTQYF. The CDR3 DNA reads TGTGCCTGGATCAGGGGAGGGGAGGATACGCAGTATTTT.

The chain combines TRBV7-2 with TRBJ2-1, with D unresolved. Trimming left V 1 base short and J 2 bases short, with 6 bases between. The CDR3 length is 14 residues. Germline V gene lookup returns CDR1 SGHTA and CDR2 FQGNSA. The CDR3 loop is CASSLVKTYNEQFF. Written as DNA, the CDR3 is TGTGCCAGCAGCTTAGTCAAAACCTACAATGAGCAGTTCTTC.

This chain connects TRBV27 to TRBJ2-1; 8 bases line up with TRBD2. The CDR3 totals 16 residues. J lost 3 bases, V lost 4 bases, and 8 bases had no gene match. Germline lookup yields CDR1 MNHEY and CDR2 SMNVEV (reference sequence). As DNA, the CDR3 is TGTGCCAGCAGTTGGGAACGGGGGGGATTCTACAATGAGCAGTTCTTC. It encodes CASSWERGGFYNEQFF.

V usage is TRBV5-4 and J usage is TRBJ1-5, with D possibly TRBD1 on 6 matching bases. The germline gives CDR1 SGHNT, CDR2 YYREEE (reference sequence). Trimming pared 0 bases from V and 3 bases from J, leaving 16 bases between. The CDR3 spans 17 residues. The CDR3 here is CASSLDGVTGPNQPQHF. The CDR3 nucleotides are TGTGCCAGCAGCTTGGACGGGGTTACAGGGCCCAATCAGCCCCAGCATTTT.

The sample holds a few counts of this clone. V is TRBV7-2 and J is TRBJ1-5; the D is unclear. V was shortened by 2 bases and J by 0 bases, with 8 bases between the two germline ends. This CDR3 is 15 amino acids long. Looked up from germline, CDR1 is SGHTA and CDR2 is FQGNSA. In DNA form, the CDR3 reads TGTGCCAGCAGCTTACGTACAGATAGCAATCAGCCCCAGCATTTT. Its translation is CASSLRTDSNQPQHF.

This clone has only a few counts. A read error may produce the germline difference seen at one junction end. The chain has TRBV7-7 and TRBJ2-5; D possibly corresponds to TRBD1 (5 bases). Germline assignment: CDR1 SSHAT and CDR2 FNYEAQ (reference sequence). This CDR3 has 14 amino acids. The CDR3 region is CASNPPSGSQTQYF. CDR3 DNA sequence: TGTGCTAGCAACCCACCCTCAGGGTCGCAGACCCAGTACTTC. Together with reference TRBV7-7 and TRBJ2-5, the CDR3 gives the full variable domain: GAGVSQSPRYKVTKRGQDVTLRCDPISSHATLYWYQQALGQGPEFLTYFNYEAQPDKSGLPSDRFSAERPEGSISTLTIQRTEQRDSAMYRCASNPPSGSQTQYFGPGTRLLVL.

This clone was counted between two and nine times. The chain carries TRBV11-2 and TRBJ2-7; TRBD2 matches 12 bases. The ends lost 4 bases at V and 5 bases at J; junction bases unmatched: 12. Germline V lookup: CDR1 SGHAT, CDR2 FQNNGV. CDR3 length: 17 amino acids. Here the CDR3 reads CASSYRRASGGAHEQYF. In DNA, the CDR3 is TGTGCCAGCAGCTACAGGAGGGCTAGCGGGGGGGCCCACGAGCAGTACTTC.

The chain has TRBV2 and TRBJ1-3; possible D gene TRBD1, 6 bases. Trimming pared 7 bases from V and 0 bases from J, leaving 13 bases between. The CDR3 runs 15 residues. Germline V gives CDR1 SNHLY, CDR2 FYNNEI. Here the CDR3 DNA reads TGTGCCAGCACTAGACAGGTCAGCTCTGGAAACACCATATATTTT. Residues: CASTRQVSSGNTIYF.